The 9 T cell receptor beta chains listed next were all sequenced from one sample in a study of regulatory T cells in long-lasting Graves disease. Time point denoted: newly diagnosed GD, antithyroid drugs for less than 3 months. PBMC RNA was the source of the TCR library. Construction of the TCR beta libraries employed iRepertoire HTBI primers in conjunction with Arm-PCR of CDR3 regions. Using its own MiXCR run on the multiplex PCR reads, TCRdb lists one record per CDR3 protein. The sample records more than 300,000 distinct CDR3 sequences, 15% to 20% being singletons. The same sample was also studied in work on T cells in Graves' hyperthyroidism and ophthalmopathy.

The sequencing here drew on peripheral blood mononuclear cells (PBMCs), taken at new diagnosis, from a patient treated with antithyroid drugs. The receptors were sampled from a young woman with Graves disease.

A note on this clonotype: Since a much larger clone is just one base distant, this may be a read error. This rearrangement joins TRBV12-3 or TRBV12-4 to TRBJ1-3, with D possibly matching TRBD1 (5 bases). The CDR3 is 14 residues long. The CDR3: CASSFGGAGNIIYF. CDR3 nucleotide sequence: TGTGCCAGCAGTTTCGGGGGTGCTGGAAACATCATATATTTT.

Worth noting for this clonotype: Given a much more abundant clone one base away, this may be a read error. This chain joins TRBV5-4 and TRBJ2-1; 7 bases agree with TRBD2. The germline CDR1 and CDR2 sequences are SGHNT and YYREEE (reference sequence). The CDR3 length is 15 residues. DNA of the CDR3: TGTGCCAGCAGCTTGGGGACTAGTGTTGGGAATGATCAGTTCTTC. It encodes CASSLGTSVGNDQFF.

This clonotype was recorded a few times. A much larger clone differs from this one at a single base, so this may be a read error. CDR3 sequence reads: CASSLQKAGQGGGCTF. Written as DNA, the CDR3 is TGTGCCAGCAGCCTCCAAAAGGCGGGACAGGGCGGCGGCTGCACCTTC. This sequence joins TRBV11-2 and TRBJ1-2; TRBD1 matches at 9 bases. The CDR3 spans 16 residues. In germline, CDR1 is SGHAT, CDR2 FQNNGV.

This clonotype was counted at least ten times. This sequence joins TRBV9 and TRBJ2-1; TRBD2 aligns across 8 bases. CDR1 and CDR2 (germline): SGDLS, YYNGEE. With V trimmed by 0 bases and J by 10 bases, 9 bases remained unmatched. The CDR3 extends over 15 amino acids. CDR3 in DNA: TGTGCCAGCAGCGTAGCGGGAGGGCCATCAGTCGAGCAGTTCTTC. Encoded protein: CASSVAGGPSVEQFF. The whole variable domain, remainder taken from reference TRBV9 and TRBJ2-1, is DSGVTQTPKHLITATGQRVTLRCSPRSGDLSVYWYQQSLDQGLQFLIQYYNGEERAKGNILERFSAQQFPDLHSELNLSSLELGDSALYFCASSVAGGPSVEQFFGPGTRLTVL.

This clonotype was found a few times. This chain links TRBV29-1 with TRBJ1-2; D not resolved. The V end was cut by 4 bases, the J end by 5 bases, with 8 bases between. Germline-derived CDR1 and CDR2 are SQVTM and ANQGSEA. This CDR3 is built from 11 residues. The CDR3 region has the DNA TGCAGCGTTGGACTGGGTTATGGCTACACCTTC. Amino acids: CSVGLGYGYTF.

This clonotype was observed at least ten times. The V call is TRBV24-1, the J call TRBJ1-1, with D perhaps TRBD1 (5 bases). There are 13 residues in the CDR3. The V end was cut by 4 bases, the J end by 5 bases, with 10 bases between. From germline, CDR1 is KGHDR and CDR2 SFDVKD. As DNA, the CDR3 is TGTGCCACCAGTGAACCAGGGAGGACTGAAGCTTTCTTT. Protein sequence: CATSEPGRTEAFF.

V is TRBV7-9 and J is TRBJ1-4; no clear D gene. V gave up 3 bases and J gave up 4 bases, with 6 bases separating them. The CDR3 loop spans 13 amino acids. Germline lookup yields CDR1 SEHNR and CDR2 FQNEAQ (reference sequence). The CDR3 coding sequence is TGTGCCAGCAGCTTTGACCATAATGAAAAACTGTTTTTT. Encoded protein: CASSFDHNEKLFF.

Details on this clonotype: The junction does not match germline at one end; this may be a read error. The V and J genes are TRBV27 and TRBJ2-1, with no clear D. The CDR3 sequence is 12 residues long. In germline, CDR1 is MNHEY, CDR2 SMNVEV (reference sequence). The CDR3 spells CATGRAYNEQLF. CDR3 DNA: TGTGCCACCGGCCGGGCCTACAATGAGCAGCTCTTC.

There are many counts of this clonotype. CDR3 residues: CSARISRGGYTDTQYF. CDR3 nucleotide sequence: TGCAGTGCTAGAATCAGTAGGGGGGGCTACACAGATACGCAGTATTTT. This rearrangement joins TRBV20-1 to TRBJ2-3; maybe TRBD2 (7 bases). V shed 2 bases and J shed 2 bases, with 17 bases lying between them. CDR1 DFQATT and CDR2 SNEGSKA come from the germline V gene (reference sequence). This CDR3 contains 16 residues.